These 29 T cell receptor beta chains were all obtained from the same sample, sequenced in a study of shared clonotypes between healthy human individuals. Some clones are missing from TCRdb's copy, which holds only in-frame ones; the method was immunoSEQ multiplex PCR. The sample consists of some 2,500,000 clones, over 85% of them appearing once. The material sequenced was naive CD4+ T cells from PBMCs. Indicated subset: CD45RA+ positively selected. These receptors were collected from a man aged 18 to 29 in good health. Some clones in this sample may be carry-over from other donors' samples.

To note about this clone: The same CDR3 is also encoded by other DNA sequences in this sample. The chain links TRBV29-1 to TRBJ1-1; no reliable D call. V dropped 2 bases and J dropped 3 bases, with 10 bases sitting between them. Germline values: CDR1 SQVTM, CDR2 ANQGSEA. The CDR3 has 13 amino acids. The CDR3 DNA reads TGCAGCGTTGAACCCCCGGGAGACACTGAAGCTTTCTTT. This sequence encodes CSVEPPGDTEAFF.

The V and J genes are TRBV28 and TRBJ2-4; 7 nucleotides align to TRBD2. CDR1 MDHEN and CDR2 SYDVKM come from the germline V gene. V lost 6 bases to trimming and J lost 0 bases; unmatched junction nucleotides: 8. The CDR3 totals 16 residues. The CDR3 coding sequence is TGTGCCAGCAGCCCTAGCGGTGCATTAGCCAAAAACATTCAGTACTTC. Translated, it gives CASSPSGALAKNIQYF.

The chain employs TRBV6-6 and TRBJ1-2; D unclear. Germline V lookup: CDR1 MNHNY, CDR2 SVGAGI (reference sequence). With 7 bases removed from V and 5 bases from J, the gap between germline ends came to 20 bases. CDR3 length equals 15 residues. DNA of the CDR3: TGTGCCAGCACCCCCTCTCGGGCGGTCGCATATGGCTACACCTTC. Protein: CASTPSRAVAYGYTF.

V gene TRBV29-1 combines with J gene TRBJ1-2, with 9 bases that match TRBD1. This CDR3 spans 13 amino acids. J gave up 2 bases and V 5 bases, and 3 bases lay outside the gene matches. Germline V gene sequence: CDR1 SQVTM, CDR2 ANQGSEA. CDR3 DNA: TGCAGCGTTAGGGGACAGGGCAACTATGGCTACACCTTC. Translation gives CSVRGQGNYGYTF.

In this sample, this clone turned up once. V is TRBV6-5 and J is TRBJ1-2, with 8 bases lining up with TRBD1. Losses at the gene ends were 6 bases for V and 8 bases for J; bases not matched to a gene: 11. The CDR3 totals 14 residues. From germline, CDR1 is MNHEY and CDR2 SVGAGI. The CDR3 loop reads CASRQTGTGEGYTF. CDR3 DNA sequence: TGTGCCAGCAGACAAACCGGGACAGGTGAAGGCTACACCTTC.

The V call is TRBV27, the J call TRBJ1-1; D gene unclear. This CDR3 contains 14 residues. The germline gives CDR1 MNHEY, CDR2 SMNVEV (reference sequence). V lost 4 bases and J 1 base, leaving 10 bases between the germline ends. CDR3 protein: CASSSQSPNTEAFF. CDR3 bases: TGTGCCAGCAGTTCACAGAGTCCGAACACTGAAGCTTTCTTT.

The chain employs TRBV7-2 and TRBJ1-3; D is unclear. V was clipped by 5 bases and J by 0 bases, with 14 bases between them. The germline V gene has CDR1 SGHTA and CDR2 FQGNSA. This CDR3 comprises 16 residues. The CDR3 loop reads CASSPRLGNSGNTIYF. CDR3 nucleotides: TGTGCCAGCAGCCCGAGATTAGGGAACTCTGGAAACACCATATATTTT.

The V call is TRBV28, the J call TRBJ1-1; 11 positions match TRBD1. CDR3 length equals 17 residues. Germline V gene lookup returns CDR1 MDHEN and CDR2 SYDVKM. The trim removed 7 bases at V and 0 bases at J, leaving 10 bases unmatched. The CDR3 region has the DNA TGTGCCAGCACTTTCCCGGGACAGGGGGGGATGAACACTGAAGCTTTCTTT. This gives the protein CASTFPGQGGMNTEAFF.

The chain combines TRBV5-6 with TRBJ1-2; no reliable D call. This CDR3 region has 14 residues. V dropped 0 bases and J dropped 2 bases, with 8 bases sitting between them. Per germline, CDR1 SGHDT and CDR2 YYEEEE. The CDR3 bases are TGTGCCAGCAGCTTGGTGTCACTAAACTATGGCTACACCTTC. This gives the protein CASSLVSLNYGYTF.

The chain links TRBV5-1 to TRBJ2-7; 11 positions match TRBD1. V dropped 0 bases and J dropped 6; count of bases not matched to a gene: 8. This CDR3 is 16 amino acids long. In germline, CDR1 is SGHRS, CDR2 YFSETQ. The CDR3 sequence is CASSLGVGQGAFEQYF. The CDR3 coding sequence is TGCGCCAGCAGCTTGGGCGTAGGACAGGGGGCTTTCGAGCAGTACTTC.

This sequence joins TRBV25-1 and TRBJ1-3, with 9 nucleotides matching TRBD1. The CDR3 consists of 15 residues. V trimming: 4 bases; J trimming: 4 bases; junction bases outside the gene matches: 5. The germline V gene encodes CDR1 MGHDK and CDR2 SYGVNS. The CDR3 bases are TGTGCCAGCAGTGTACAGGGGGCGCCGGGAAACACCATATATTTT. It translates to CASSVQGAPGNTIYF. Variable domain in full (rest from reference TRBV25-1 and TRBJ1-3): EADIYQTPRYLVIGTGKKITLECSQTMGHDKMYWYQQDPGMELHLIHYSYGVNSTEKGDLSSESTVSRIRTEHFPLTLESARPSHTSQYLCASSVQGAPGNTIYFGEGSWLTVV.

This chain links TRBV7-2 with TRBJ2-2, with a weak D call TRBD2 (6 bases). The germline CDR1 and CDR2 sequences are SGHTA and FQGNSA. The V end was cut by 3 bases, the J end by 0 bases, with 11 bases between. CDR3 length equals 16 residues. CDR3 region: CASSLQGGTNTGELFF. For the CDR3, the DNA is TGTGCCAGCAGCTTGCAGGGCGGGACGAACACCGGGGAGCTGTTTTTT.

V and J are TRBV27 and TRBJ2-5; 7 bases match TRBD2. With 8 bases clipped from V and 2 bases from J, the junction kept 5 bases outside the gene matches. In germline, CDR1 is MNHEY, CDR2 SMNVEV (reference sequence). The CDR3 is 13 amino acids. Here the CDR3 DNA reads TGTGCCAGCTGGGGACTACGACAAGAGACCCAGTACTTC. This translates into CASWGLRQETQYF.

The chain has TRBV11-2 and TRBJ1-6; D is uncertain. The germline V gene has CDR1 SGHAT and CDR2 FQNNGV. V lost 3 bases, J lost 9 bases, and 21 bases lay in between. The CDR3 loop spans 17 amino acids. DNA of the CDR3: TGTGCCAGCAGCTTTAGAGCGACGGCAGTTTTGGTTTCACCCCTCCACTTT. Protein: CASSFRATAVLVSPLHF.

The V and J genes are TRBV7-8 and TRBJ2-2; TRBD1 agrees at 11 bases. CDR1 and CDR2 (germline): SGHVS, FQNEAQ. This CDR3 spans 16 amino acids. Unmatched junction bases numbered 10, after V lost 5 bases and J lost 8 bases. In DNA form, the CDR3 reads TGTGCCAGCAGCCACAGGGACAGGGGGGTTTCGGGGGAGCTGTTTTTT. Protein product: CASSHRDRGVSGELFF.

In DNA form, the CDR3 reads TGTGCCAGCAGCTTAGCGGGGTACGGCGGGAGAAGGAATGAGCAGTTCTTC. Amino acid sequence: CASSLAGYGGRRNEQFF. The chain uses TRBV7-2 and TRBJ2-1, with 7 bases that match TRBD2. Germline CDR1 SGHTA, CDR2 FQGNSA. The V and J ends lost 0 bases and 7 bases, in that order; junction bases with no gene match: 12. The length of the CDR3 is 17 residues.

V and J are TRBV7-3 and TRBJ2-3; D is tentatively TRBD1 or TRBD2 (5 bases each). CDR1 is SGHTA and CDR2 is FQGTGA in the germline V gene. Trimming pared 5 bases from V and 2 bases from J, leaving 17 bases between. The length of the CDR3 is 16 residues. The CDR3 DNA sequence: TGTGCCAGCAGCCCCCTGCCGGGACCCCCCACAGATACGCAGTATTTT. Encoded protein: CASSPLPGPPTDTQYF.

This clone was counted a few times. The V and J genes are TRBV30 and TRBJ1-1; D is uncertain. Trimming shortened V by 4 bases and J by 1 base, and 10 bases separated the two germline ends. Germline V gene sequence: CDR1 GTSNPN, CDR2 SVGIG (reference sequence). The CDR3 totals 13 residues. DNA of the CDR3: TGTGCCTGGATTAACCAACCGAACACTGAAGCTTTCTTT. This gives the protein CAWINQPNTEAFF. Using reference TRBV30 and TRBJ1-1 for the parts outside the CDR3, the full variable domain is SQTIHQWPATLVQPVGSPLSLECTVEGTSNPNLYWYRQAAGRGLQLLFYSVGIGQISSEVPQNLSASRPQDRQFILSSKKLLLSDSGFYLCAWINQPNTEAFFGQGTRLTVV.

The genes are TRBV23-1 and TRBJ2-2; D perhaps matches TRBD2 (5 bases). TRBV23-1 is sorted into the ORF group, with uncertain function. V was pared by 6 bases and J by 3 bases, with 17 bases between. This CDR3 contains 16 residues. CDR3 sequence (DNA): TGCGCCAGCAGCCACTCGGGGAAGAGGGACACCGGGGAGCTGTTTTTT. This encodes CASSHSGKRDTGELFF.

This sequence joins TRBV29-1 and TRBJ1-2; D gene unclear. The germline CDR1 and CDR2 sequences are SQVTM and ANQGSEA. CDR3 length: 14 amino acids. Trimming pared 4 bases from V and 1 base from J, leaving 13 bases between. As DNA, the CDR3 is TGCAGCGTTGTCGGGGAGCGGGGTAACTATGGCTACACCTTC. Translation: CSVVGERGNYGYTF.

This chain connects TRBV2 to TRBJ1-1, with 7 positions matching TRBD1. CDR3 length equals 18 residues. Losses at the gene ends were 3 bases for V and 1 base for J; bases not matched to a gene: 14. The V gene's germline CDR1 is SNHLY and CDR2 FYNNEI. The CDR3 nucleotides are TGTGCCAGCAGTGATGGGGCTGGACAGGCTCTCCGGAACACTGAAGCTTTCTTT. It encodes CASSDGAGQALRNTEAFF.

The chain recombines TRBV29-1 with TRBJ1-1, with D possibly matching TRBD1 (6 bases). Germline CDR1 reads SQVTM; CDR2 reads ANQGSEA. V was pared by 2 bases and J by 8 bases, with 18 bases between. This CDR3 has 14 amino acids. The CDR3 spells CSVEPVLQGPEAFF. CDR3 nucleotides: TGCAGCGTTGAACCCGTGTTACAGGGCCCAGAAGCTTTCTTT.

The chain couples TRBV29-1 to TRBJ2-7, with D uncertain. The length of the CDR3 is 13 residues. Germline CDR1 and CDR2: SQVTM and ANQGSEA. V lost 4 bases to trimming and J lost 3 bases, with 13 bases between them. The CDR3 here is CSVAWGPHYEQYF. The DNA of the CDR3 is TGCAGCGTTGCGTGGGGTCCTCACTACGAGCAGTACTTC.

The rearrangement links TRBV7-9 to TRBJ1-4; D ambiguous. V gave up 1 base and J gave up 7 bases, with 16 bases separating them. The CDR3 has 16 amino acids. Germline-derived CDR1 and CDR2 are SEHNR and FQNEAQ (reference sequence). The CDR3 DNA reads TGTGCCAGCAGCTTAGAAGTCTGGGGAGGGCGTGAAAAACTGTTTTTT. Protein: CASSLEVWGGREKLFF.

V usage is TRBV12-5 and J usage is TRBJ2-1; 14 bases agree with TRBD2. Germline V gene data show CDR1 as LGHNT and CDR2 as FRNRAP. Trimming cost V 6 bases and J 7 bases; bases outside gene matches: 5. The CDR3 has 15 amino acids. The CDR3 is CASGPGLAGGNEQFF. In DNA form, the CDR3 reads TGTGCTAGTGGCCCAGGACTAGCGGGAGGAAATGAGCAGTTCTTC.

The CDR3 DNA sequence: TGTGCCAGCGGAGGCTGGGGACAGGGGCGAGAGAGTGAAGCTTTCTTT. Its protein is CASGGWGQGRESEAFF. V and J are TRBV2 and TRBJ1-1; TRBD1 agrees at 10 bases. Germline CDR1 is SNHLY and CDR2 is FYNNEI. The CDR3 has 16 amino acids. After removal of 8 bases from V and 7 bases from J, the junction contained 16 bases not matched to a gene. Variable domain in full (rest from reference TRBV2 and TRBJ1-1): EPEVTQTPSHQVTQMGQEVILRCVPISNHLYFYWYRQILGQKVEFLVSFYNNEISEKSEIFDDQFSVERPDGSNFTLKIRSTKLEDSAMYFCASGGWGQGRESEAFFGQGTRLTVV.

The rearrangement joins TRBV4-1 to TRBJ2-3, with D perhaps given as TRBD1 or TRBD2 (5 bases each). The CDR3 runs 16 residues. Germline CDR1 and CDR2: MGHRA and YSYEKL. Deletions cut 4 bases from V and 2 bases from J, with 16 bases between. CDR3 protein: CASSPLSGRNTDTQYF. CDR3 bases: TGCGCCAGCAGCCCCTTATCGGGACGGAACACAGATACGCAGTATTTT.

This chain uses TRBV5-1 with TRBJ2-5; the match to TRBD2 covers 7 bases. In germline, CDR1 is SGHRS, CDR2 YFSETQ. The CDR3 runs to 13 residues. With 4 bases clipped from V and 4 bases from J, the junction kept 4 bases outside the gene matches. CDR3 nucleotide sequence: TGCGCCAGCAGCAAAGGGACTACAGAGACCCAGTACTTC. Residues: CASSKGTTETQYF. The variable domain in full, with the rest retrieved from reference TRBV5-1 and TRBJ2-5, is KAGVTQTPRYLIKTRGQQVTLSCSPISGHRSVSWYQQTPGQGLQFLFEYFSETQRNKGNFPGRFSGRQFSNSRSEMNVSTLELGDSALYLCASSKGTTETQYFGPGTRLLVL.

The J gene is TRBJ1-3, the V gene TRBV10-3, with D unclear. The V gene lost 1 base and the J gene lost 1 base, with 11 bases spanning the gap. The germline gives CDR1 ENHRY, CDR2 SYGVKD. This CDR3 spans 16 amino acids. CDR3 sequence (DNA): TGTGCCATCAGTGAGTATGGACTGCCATCTGGAAACACCATATATTTT. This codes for CAISEYGLPSGNTIYF.